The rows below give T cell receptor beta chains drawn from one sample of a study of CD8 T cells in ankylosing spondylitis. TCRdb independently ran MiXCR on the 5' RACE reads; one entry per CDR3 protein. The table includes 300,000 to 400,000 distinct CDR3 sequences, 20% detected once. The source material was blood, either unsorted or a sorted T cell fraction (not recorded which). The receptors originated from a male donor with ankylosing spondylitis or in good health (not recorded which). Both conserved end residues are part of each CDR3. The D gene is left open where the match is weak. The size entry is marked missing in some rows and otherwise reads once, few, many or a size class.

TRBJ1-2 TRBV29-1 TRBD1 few CSVVTGDYGYTF TGCAGCGTAGTAACAGGGGACTATGGCTACACCTTC
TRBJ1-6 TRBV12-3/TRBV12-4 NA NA CASSLIGYNSPLHF TGTGCCAGCAGTCTCATCGGCTATAATTCACCCCTCCACTTT
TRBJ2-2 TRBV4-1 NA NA CASSQVRTGELFF TGCGCCAGCAGCCAAGTGCGGACCGGGGAGCTGTTTTTT
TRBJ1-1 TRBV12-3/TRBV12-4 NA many CASSLGATEAFF TGTGCCAGCAGTTTGGGGGCCACTGAAGCTTTCTTT
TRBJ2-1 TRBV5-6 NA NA CASSLIGSGDEQFF TGTGCCAGCAGCTTGATCGGGTCTGGGGATGAGCAGTTCTTC
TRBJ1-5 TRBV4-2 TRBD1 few CASSQDAGQGAQPQHF TGTGCCAGCAGCCAAGATGCGGGACAGGGGGCTCAGCCCCAGCATTTT
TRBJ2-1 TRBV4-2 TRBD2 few CASSQVAGGLNEQFF TGTGCCAGCAGCCAAGTAGCGGGGGGGCTGAATGAGCAGTTCTTC
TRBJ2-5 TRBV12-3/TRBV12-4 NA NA CASSFLGLETQYF TGTGCCAGCAGTTTTCTTGGGCTAGAGACCCAGTACTTC
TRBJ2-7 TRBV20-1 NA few CSADASHRAHYEQYF TGCAGTGCGGACGCATCCCACAGGGCCCACTACGAGCAGTACTTC
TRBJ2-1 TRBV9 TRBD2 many CASSVGGGVNKYNEQFF TGTGCCAGCAGCGTAGGGGGGGGGGTCAACAAATACAATGAGCAGTTCTTC
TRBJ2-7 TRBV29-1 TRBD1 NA CSVGRGQSSYEQYF TGCAGCGTTGGTAGGGGACAGAGTTCCTACGAGCAGTACTTC
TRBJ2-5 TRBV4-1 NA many CASSQVEYQETQYF TGCGCCAGCAGCCAAGTTGAGTACCAAGAGACCCAGTACTTC
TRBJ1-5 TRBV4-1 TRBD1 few CASSQVSGTDNQPQHF TGCGCCAGCAGCCAAGTTAGCGGGACAGACAATCAGCCCCAGCATTTT
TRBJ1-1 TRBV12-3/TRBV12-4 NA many CASSRGPAEAFF TGTGCCAGCAGCCGCGGACCAGCTGAAGCTTTCTTT
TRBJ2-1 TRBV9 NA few CASSKGHEQFF TGTGCCAGCAGTAAGGGACATGAGCAGTTCTTC
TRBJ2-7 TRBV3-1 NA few CASSPGTNSYEQYF TGTGCCAGCAGCCCGGGGACCAATTCCTACGAGCAGTACTTC
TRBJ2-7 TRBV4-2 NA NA CASSHPTGLGYEQYF TGTGCCAGCAGCCACCCGACTGGACTGGGCTACGAGCAGTACTTC
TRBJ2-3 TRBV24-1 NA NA CATSDRRGDTQYF TGTGCCACCAGTGACCGCAGGGGTGATACGCAGTATTTT
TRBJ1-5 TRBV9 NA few CASSVGEGSNQPQHF TGTGCCAGCAGCGTAGGCGAGGGTAGCAATCAGCCCCAGCATTTT
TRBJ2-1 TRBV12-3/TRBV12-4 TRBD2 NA CASSFTSGGDWPKFF TGTGCCAGCAGTTTTACTAGCGGGGGGGACTGGCCTAAGTTCTTC
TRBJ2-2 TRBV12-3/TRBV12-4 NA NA CASSPGVSTGELFF TGTGCCAGCAGTCCGGGGGTTAGCACCGGGGAGCTGTTTTTT
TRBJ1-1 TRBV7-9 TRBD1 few CASSLLGTGGTEAFF TGTGCCAGCAGCTTATTAGGGACAGGGGGCACTGAAGCTTTCTTT
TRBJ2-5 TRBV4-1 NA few CASSQGRGNRIETQYF TGCGCCAGCAGCCAAGGGAGGGGTAACAGGATAGAGACCCAGTACTTC
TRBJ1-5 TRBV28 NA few CASSLRGAGQPQHF TGTGCCAGCAGTTTACGGGGGGCCGGGCAGCCCCAGCATTTT
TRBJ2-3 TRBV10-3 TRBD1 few CAISDLGTGGGTDTQYF TGTGCCATCAGTGATCTCGGGACAGGGGGCGGCACAGATACGCAGTATTTT
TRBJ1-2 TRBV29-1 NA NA CSVEDPGALPNYGYTF TGCAGCGTTGAAGATCCTGGGGCGCTCCCTAACTATGGCTACACCTTC
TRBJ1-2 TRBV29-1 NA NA CSVERRGIYGYTF TGCAGCGTTGAGCGGCGGGGTATCTATGGCTACACCTTC
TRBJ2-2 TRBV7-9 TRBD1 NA CASSASSGQGVAGELFF TGTGCCAGCAGCGCCTCGTCGGGACAGGGGGTCGCCGGGGAGCTGTTTTTT
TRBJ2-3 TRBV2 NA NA CASILTFTDTQYF TGTGCCAGCATTTTAACCTTCACAGATACGCAGTATTTT
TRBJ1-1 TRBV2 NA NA CASRDWWGGVMEAFF TGTGCCAGCAGGGACTGGTGGGGTGGGGTAATGGAAGCTTTCTTT
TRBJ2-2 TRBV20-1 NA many CSARTPGQDTGELFF TGCAGTGCTAGGACTCCCGGGCAGGACACCGGGGAGCTGTTTTTT
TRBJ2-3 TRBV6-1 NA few CASSPRGSWADTQYF TGTGCCAGCAGCCCGAGGGGGTCCTGGGCCGATACGCAGTATTTT
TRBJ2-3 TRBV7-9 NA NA CASSLGPQKNTDTQYF TGTGCCAGCAGCTTAGGTCCCCAGAAGAACACAGATACGCAGTATTTT
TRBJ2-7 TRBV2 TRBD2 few CAALGLAGGEQYF TGTGCTGCCCTGGGACTAGCGGGGGGCGAGCAGTACTTC
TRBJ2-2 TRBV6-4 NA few CASSSLAQNTGELFF TGTGCCAGCAGTTCCCTGGCGCAGAACACCGGGGAGCTGTTTTTT
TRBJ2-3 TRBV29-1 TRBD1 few CSVVGQGSDTQYF TGCAGCGTTGTGGGACAGGGCTCCGATACGCAGTATTTT
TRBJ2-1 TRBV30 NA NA CAWIAGYNEQFF TGTGCCTGGATAGCCGGATACAATGAGCAGTTCTTC
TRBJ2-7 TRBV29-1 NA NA CSVEGREGRYEQYF TGCAGCGTTGAAGGTCGGGAAGGGCGGTACGAGCAGTACTTC
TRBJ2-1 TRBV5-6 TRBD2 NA CASSLGLAGATSYNEQFF TGTGCCAGCAGCCTCGGACTAGCGGGGGCAACATCCTACAATGAGCAGTTCTTC
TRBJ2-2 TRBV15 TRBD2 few CATSRLAGYSNTGELFF TGTGCCACCAGCAGGCTAGCGGGGTACTCGAACACCGGGGAGCTGTTTTTT
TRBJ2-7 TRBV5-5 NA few CASSFMLGTYEQYF TGTGCCAGCAGCTTTATGCTGGGGACCTACGAGCAGTACTTC
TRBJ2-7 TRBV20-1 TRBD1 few CSATDRGPLYEQYF TGCAGTGCAACCGACAGGGGGCCCCTCTACGAGCAGTACTTC
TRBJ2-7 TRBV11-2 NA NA CASRGGTGAHEQYF TGTGCCAGCCGGGGGGGAACAGGGGCCCACGAGCAGTACTTC
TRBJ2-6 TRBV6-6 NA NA CALSSRTKVSDSGANVLTF TGTGCCCTCAGTTCCCGGACAAAGGTTTCCGACTCTGGGGCCAACGTCCTGACTTTC
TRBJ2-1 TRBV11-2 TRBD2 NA CASSLLAGGLDPGYNEQFF TGTGCCAGCAGCTTACTAGCGGGGGGCCTGGACCCCGGCTACAATGAGCAGTTCTTC
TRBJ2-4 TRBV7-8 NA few CASSWIPGDSPKNIQYF TGTGCCAGCAGCTGGATCCCAGGGGATTCGCCCAAAAACATTCAGTACTTC
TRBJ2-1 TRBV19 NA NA CASTVAEGIYNEQFF TGTGCCAGTACGGTGGCAGAGGGTATTTACAATGAGCAGTTCTTC
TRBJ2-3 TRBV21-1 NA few CASSPGGRTQYF TGTGCCAGCAGCCCGGGGGGGCGAACGCAGTATTTT
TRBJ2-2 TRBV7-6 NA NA CASSSTPSDLGGELFF TGTGCCAGCAGCTCAACCCCTTCCGACCTGGGCGGGGAGCTGTTTTTT
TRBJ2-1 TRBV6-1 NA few CASTPWAAGNNEQFF TGTGCCAGCACCCCCTGGGCGGCGGGGAACAATGAGCAGTTCTTC
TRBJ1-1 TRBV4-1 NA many CASSQARVGTEAFF TGCGCCAGCAGCCAAGCCCGGGTGGGCACTGAAGCTTTCTTT
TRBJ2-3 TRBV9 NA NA CASSVEAEHDTDTQYF TGTGCCAGCAGCGTAGAGGCAGAACACGACACAGATACGCAGTATTTT
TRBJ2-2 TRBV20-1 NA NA CSAKPGHNTGELFF TGCAGTGCCAAACCCGGACACAACACCGGGGAGCTGTTTTTT
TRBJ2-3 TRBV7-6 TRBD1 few CASTSESRGHLDTQYF TGTGCCAGCACCTCCGAATCCAGGGGGCATTTAGATACGCAGTATTTT